A single TCR beta chain is shown here with its context. This sample is part of a study of T cell responses to AZD1222 COVID-19 vaccine. The junction had 9 bases not matched to a gene; V was cut back by 4 bases and J by 0 bases. The CDR3 length is 16 residues. Germline V lookup: CDR1 MGHDK, CDR2 SYGVNS. Assay: immunoSEQ multiplex PCR; the TCRdb copy retains only in-frame clones and omits some. The table shows about 110,000 clones, with approximately 86% occurring only once. This sequence joins TRBV25-1 and TRBJ2-7, with 7 bases that match TRBD1. The receptor was isolated from an adult in good health. This specimen was peripheral blood, taken on day 0 of AZD1222 vaccination. This CDR3 reads CASSAFRDSLSYEQYF. The DNA of the CDR3 is TGTGCCAGCAGTGCGTTCCGGGACAGCCTCTCCTACGAGCAGTACTTC.